A single sample gave rise to the 16 T cell receptor beta chains below, sequenced in a study of OX40 agonist ivuxolimab in advanced cancers. Sequencing used immunoSEQ multiplex PCR; TCRdb keeps in-frame clones, though not all of them. The sample carries around 80,000 clones, more than 70% recorded once. Sequences were derived from CD4+ or CD8+ T cells sorted from blood, sampled in a trial of the OX40 agonist ivuxolimab. The receptor source for this set is an adult with an advanced solid tumor such as melanoma, head and neck, liver or kidney cancer.

V is TRBV11-2 and J is TRBJ2-3; tentative D call: TRBD2 (6 bases). The CDR3 has 16 residues. Germline V gene lookup returns CDR1 SGHAT and CDR2 FQNNGV. V lost 6 bases to trimming and J lost 1 base, with 17 bases between them. The CDR3 protein is CASSSGGLARTDTQYF. The CDR3 coding sequence is TGTGCCAGCAGTTCTGGAGGCCTAGCGCGCACAGATACGCAGTATTTT. The full variable domain, in which reference TRBV11-2 and TRBJ2-3 provide the parts outside the CDR3, is EAGVAQSPRYKIIEKRQSVAFWCNPISGHATLYWYQQILGQGPKLLIQFQNNGVVDDSQLPKDRFSAERLKGVDSTLKIQPAKLEDSAVYLCASSSGGLARTDTQYFGPGTRLTVL.

V is TRBV5-1 and J is TRBJ2-7; a possible D gene is TRBD1 (6 bases). V lost 3 bases, J lost 7 bases, and 17 bases lay in between. Germline CDR1 and CDR2: SGHRS and YFSETQ. The CDR3 spans 14 residues. CDR3 sequence reads: CASSSGQPGQEQYF. The CDR3 coding sequence is TGCGCCAGCAGCTCTGGACAGCCGGGTCAGGAGCAGTACTTC.

This clone was seen once. The rearrangement joins TRBV11-3 to TRBJ2-2; D uncertain. Germline V gives CDR1 SGHNT, CDR2 YENEEA. This CDR3 is built from 15 residues. Between the trimmed V and J ends, which lost 1 base and 6 bases, there was a span of 12 bases. The CDR3 region has the DNA TGTGCCAGCAGCTTAGCATCCGGCCATTCCGGGGAGCTGTTTTTT. Residues: CASSLASGHSGELFF.

This chain uses TRBV5-4 with TRBJ1-2; D may be TRBD1 (5 bases). Trimming took off 5 bases at V and 8 bases at J, with 22 bases between the two ends. CDR1 is SGHNT and CDR2 is YYREEE in the germline V gene (reference sequence). This CDR3 comprises 15 residues. The CDR3 reads CASSRGGPGTGGYTF. CDR3 DNA sequence: TGTGCCAGCAGTCGAGGCGGGCCGGGGACGGGCGGCTACACCTTC.

The rearrangement links TRBV5-4 to TRBJ1-1, with TRBD1 identical over 8 bases. V was clipped by 5 bases and J by 2 bases; unmatched bases: 11. The CDR3 extends over 16 amino acids. Germline lookup yields CDR1 SGHNT and CDR2 YYREEE (reference sequence). The CDR3 sequence: CASRKSLGQDNTEAFF. The CDR3 bases are TGTGCCAGCAGGAAATCACTGGGACAGGATAACACTGAAGCTTTCTTT.

The V and J genes are TRBV18 and TRBJ2-5; TRBD2 might be the D (6 bases). Germline V gene lookup returns CDR1 KGHSH and CDR2 LQKENI. V gave up 8 bases and J gave up 0 bases, with 19 bases separating them. The CDR3 sequence is 16 residues long. The CDR3 reads CASTLLGGRYQETQYF. The CDR3 nucleotides read TGTGCCAGCACGCTGTTGGGGGGACGGTACCAAGAGACCCAGTACTTC.

The CDR3 coding sequence is TGTGCCAGCAGCTTGGGCTGGGCTAGCGGGAGGGCCGGGGAGCTGTTTTTT. Residues: CASSLGWASGRAGELFF. V and J are TRBV5-6 and TRBJ2-2; 12 bases fit TRBD2. The V gene end was trimmed by 0 bases and the J gene end by 6 bases; junction bases not matched to a gene: 6. Germline V lookup: CDR1 SGHDT, CDR2 YYEEEE. The CDR3 runs 17 residues.

The chain joins TRBV30 to TRBJ1-3; D uncertain. V shed 3 bases and J shed 2 bases, with 14 bases lying between them. Germline loops: CDR1 GTSNPN, CDR2 SVGIG (reference sequence). This CDR3 spans 15 amino acids. CDR3: CAWSEGLSAGNTIYF. The CDR3 DNA reads TGTGCCTGGAGCGAGGGTCTTTCGGCTGGAAACACCATATATTTT. Supplemented by reference TRBV30 and TRBJ1-3, the full variable domain reads SQTIHQWPATLVQPVGSPLSLECTVEGTSNPNLYWYRQAAGRGLQLLFYSVGIGQISSEVPQNLSASRPQDRQFILSSKKLLLSDSGFYLCAWSEGLSAGNTIYFGEGSWLTVV.

The rearrangement joins TRBV2 to TRBJ2-7, with a tentative D call TRBD2 (7 bases). V was clipped by 7 bases and J by 4 bases, with 11 bases between them. CDR3 length: 12 residues. Germline CDR1 and CDR2: SNHLY and FYNNEI. CDR3 nucleotides: TGTGCCAGCAAAGGGGGGGTTTACGAGCAGTACTTC. As protein: CASKGGVYEQYF.

The J gene is TRBJ1-5, the V gene TRBV19; D not certain. This CDR3 spans 16 amino acids. CDR1 and CDR2 from the germline V gene are LNHDA and SQIVND (reference sequence). The V end lost 1 base, the J end lost 5 bases, and 15 bases lay between the germline ends. CDR3 in amino acids: CASSIGNSPRDQPQHF. The CDR3 DNA reads TGTGCCAGTAGTATAGGTAACAGCCCAAGGGATCAGCCCCAGCATTTT.

This chain joins TRBV29-1 and TRBJ2-1; possibly TRBD1 for D (5 bases). Germline CDR1 and CDR2: SQVTM and ANQGSEA. This CDR3 is 13 amino acids long. V was trimmed by 4 bases and J by 2 bases, leaving 9 bases between them. This chain's CDR3 is CSVGAGPYNEQFF. The CDR3 coding sequence is TGCAGCGTTGGGGCAGGGCCCTACAATGAGCAGTTCTTC.

This chain joins TRBV2 and TRBJ2-2; the D is unclear. This CDR3 is 15 amino acids long. Germline CDR1 SNHLY, CDR2 FYNNEI. V was clipped by 2 bases and J by 4 bases, with 11 bases between them. CDR3 in amino acids: CASSELGIGTGELFF. The DNA for the CDR3 is TGTGCCAGCAGTGAACTGGGAATAGGCACCGGGGAGCTGTTTTTT. The full variable domain, completed using reference TRBV2 and TRBJ2-2, is EPEVTQTPSHQVTQMGQEVILRCVPISNHLYFYWYRQILGQKVEFLVSFYNNEISEKSEIFDDQFSVERPDGSNFTLKIRSTKLEDSAMYFCASSELGIGTGELFFGEGSRLTVL.

The rearrangement links TRBV6-6 to TRBJ1-2; 7 bases fit TRBD1. Germline V CDR1 and CDR2: MNHNY, SVGAGI (reference sequence). After removal of 7 bases from V and 0 bases from J, the junction contained 5 bases not matched to a gene. CDR3 length: 14 amino acids. CDR3 residues: CASTSDRTNYGYTF. Here the CDR3 DNA reads TGTGCCAGCACCTCGGACAGGACTAACTATGGCTACACCTTC.

This clone showed up just once. This chain links TRBV7-2 with TRBJ2-3; D remains ambiguous. The germline gives CDR1 SGHTA, CDR2 FQGNSA. V was trimmed by 0 bases and J by 4 bases, leaving 14 bases between them. The CDR3 is 16 amino acids. The CDR3 loop is CASSLAGRVIADTQYF. DNA of the CDR3: TGTGCCAGCAGCTTAGCCGGCAGAGTAATAGCAGATACGCAGTATTTT.

This sequence joins TRBV9 and TRBJ2-3, with D perhaps TRBD2 (6 bases). Germline V gene data show CDR1 as SGDLS and CDR2 as YYNGEE. Trimming took off 1 base at V and 6 bases at J, with 15 bases between the two ends. The CDR3 extends over 15 amino acids. The CDR3, as DNA: TGTGCCAGCAGCGTATGGCGGGGCCCACCGGATACGCAGTATTTT. Protein product: CASSVWRGPPDTQYF.

V is TRBV29-1 and J is TRBJ2-1, with a possible D match to TRBD2 (6 bases). The length of the CDR3 is 13 residues. Deletions cut 4 bases from V and 5 bases from J, with 12 bases between. The germline V gene has CDR1 SQVTM and CDR2 ANQGSEA. This CDR3 reads CSVGQLADNEQFF. The CDR3 DNA reads as TGCAGCGTTGGACAGTTAGCGGACAATGAGCAGTTCTTC.